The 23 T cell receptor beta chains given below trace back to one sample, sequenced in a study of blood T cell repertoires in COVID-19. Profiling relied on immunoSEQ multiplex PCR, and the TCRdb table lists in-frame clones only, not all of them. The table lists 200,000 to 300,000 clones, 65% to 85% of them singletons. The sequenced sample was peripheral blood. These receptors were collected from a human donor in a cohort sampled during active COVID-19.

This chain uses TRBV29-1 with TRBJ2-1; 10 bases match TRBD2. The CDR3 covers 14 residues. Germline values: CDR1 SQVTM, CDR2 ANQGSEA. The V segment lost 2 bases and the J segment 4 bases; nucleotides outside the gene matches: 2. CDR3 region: CSVENSGGYNEQFF. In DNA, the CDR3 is TGCAGCGTTGAAAATAGCGGGGGGTACAATGAGCAGTTCTTC.

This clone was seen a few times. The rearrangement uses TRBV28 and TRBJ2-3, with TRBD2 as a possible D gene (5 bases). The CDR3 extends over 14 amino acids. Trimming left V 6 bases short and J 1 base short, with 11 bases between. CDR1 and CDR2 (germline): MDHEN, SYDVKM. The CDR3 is CASRGVPRTDTQYF. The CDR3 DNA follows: TGTGCCAGCAGGGGAGTCCCCCGCACAGATACGCAGTATTTT.

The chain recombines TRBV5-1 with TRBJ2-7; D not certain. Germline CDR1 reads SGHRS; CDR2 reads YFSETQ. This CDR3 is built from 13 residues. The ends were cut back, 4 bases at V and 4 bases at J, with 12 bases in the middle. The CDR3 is CASSNPNRYEQYF. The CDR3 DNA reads TGCGCCAGCAGCAATCCGAACAGATACGAGCAGTACTTC.

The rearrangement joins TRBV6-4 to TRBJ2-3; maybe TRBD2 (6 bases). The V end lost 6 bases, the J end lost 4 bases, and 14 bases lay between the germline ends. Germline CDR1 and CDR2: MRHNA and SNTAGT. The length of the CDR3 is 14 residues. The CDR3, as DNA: TGTGCCAGCAGCCCGGGGGTATTCTCAGATACGCAGTATTTT. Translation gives CASSPGVFSDTQYF.

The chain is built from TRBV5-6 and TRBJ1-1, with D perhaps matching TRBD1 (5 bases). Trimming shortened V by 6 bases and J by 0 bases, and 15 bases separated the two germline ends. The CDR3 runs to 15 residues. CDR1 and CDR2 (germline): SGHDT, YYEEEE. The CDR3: CASTSGGGMNTEAFF. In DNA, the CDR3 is TGTGCCAGCACCTCTGGGGGGGGGATGAACACTGAAGCTTTCTTT.

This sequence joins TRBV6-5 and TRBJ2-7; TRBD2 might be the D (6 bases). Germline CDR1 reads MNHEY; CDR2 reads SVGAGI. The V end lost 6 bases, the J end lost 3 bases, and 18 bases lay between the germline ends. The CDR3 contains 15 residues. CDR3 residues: CASSILPGLNYEQYF. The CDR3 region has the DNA TGTGCCAGCAGCATCCTCCCGGGACTCAACTACGAGCAGTACTTC.

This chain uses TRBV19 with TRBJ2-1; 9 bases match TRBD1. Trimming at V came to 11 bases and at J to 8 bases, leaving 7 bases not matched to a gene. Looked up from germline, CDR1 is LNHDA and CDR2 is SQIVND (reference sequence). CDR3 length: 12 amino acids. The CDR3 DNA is TGTGCCGTGGGGGACAGGGAGGATGAGCAGTTCTTC. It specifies CAVGDREDEQFF.

CDR3 in DNA: TGTGCCAGCAGTCCTCAGGGAAGGGGGAACACTGAAGCTTTCTTT. Translation gives CASSPQGRGNTEAFF. The J gene is TRBJ1-1, the V gene TRBV2, with D perhaps matching TRBD1 (5 bases). The CDR3 consists of 15 residues. V lost 5 bases and J lost 1, with 14 bases in between. The germline CDR1 and CDR2 sequences are SNHLY and FYNNEI.

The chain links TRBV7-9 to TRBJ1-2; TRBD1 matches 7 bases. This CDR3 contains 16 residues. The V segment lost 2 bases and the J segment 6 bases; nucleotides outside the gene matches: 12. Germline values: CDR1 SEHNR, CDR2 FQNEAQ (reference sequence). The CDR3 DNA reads TGTGCCAGCAGCTTAATTCTAGGAGGGGGCAACGATGGCTACACCTTC. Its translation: CASSLILGGGNDGYTF.

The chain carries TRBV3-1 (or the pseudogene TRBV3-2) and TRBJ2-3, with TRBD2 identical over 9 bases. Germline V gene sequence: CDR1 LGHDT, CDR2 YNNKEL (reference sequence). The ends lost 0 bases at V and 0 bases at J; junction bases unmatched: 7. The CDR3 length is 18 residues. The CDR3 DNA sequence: TGTGCCAGCAGCCAAGATGTGAATAGCGGGGGCAGCACAGATACGCAGTATTTT. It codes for CASSQDVNSGGSTDTQYF.

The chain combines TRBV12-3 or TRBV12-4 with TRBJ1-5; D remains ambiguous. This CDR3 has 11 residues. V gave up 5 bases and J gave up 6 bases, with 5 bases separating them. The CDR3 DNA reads TGTGCCAGCAGTCGCGGTCAGCCCCAGCATTTT. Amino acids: CASSRGQPQHF.

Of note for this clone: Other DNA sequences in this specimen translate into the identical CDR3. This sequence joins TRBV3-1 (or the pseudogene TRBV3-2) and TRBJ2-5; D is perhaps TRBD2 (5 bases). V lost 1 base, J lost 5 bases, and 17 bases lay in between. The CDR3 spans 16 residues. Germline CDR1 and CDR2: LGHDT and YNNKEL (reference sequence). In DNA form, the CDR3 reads TGTGCCAGCAGCCAAGCTAATTGGGCTACGGGGGAGACCCAGTACTTC. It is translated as CASSQANWATGETQYF.

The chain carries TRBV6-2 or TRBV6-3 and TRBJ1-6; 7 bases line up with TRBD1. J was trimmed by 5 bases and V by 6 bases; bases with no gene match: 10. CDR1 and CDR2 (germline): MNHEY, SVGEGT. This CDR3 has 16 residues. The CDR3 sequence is CASSRYLTGNNSPLHF. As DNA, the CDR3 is TGTGCCAGCAGCCGATACCTGACAGGGAATAATTCACCCCTCCACTTT.

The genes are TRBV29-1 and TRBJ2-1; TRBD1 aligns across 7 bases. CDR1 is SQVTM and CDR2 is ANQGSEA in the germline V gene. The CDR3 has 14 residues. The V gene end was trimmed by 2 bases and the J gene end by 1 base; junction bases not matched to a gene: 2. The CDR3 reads CSVEPGQSYNEQFF. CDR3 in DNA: TGCAGCGTTGAACCGGGACAGTCCTACAATGAGCAGTTCTTC.

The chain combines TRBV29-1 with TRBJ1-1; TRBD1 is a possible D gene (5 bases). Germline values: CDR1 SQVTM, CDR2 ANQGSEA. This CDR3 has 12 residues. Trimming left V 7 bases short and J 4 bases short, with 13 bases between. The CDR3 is CSGAQGSTEAFF. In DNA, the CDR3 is TGCAGCGGGGCCCAGGGATCCACTGAAGCTTTCTTT. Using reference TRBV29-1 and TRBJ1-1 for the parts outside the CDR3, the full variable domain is SAVISQKPSRDICQRGTSLTIQCQVDSQVTMMFWYRQQPGQSLTLIATANQGSEATYESGFVIDKFPISRPNLTFSTLTVSNMSPEDSSIYLCSGAQGSTEAFFGQGTRLTVV.

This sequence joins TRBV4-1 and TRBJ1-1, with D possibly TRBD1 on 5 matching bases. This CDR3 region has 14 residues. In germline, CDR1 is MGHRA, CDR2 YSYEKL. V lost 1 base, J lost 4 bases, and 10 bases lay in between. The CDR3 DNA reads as TGCGCCAGCAGCCAAGGCAGGGAAGGCACTGAAGCTTTCTTT. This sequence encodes CASSQGREGTEAFF.

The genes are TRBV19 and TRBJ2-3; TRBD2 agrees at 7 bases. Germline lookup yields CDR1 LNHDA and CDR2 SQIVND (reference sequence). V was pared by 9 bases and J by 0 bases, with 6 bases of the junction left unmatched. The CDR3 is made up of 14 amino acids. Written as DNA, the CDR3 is TGTGCCAGCCAACCGGGACTAAGCACAGATACGCAGTATTTT. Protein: CASQPGLSTDTQYF.

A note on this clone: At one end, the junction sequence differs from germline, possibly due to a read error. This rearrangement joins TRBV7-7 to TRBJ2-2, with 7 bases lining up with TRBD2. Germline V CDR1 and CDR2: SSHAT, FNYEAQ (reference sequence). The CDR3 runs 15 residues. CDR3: CASSLREPYTGELFF. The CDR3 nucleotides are TGTGCTAGCAGCCTGCGGGAGCCTTACACCGGGGAGCTGTTTTTT. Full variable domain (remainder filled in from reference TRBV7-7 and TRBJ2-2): GAGVSQSPRYKVTKRGQDVTLRCDPISSHATLYWYQQALGQGPEFLTYFNYEAQPDKSGLPSDRFSAERPEGSISTLTIQRTEQRDSAMYRCASSLREPYTGELFFGEGSRLTVL.

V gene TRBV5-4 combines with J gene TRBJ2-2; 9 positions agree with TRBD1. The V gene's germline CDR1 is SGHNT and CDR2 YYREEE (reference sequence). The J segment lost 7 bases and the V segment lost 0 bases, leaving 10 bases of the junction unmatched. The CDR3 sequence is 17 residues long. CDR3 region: CASSLAGTGMFGGELFF. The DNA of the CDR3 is TGTGCCAGCAGCTTGGCCGGGACAGGGATGTTTGGCGGGGAGCTGTTTTTT.

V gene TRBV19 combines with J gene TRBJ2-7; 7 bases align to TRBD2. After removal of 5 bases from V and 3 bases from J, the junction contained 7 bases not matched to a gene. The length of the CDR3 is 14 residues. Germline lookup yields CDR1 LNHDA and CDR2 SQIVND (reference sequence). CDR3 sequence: CASSVTGTNYEQYF. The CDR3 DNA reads TGTGCCAGTAGTGTAACCGGGACTAACTACGAGCAGTACTTC.

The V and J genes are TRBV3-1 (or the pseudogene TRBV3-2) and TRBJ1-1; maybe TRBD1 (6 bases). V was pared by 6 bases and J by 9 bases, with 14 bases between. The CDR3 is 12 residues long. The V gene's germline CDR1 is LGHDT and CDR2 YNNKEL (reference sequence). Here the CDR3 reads CASRKTGDKAFF. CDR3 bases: TGTGCCAGCAGAAAGACAGGAGATAAAGCTTTCTTT.

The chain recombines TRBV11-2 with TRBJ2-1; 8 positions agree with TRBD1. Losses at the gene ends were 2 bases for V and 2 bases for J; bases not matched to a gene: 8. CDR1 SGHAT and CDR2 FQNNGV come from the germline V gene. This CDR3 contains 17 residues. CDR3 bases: TGTGCCAGCAGCTTATGGACAGGGCAAGTAACCTACAATGAGCAGTTCTTC. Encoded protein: CASSLWTGQVTYNEQFF.

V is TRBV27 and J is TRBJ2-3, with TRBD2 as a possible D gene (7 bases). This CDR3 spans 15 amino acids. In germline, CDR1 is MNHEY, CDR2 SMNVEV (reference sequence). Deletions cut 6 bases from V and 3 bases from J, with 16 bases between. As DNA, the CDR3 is TGTGCCAGCAGAAGGGGGGGGGCGGGGACAGATACGCAGTATTTT. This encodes CASRRGGAGTDTQYF.